A selection of T cell receptor beta chains follows, all from one sample in a study of resident and recirculating memory T cells in vitiligo. The assay was immunoSEQ multiplex PCR, and TCRdb's table has in-frame clones only and misses some. The sample lists around 76,000 clones, approximately 93% occurring once. Sample: blood. Source of these receptors: a male donor with vitiligo. CDR3s include the opening cysteine and the closing phenylalanine or tryptophan. Fields, in order: clone size, D gene, V gene, CDR3 length, J gene, CDR3 DNA, CDR3 protein. A D gene is named only where the DNA matches it firmly. A row's size may be missing; if present it is once, few, many or a size class.

clone_size: .
d_call: .
v_call: TRBV11-2
cdr3_length: 14
j_call: TRBJ2-1
cdr3_nt: TGTGCCAGCAGCTTAAGGGGCCCTACGGATGAGCAGTTCTTC
cdr3_aa: CASSLRGPTDEQFF

clone_size: .
d_call: .
v_call: TRBV7-8
cdr3_length: 15
j_call: TRBJ1-5
cdr3_nt: TGTGCCAGCAGCCTTCAACAGGGTTGCTATCAGCCCCAGCATTTT
cdr3_aa: CASSLQQGCYQPQHF

clone_size: once
d_call: .
v_call: TRBV29-1
cdr3_length: 12
j_call: TRBJ1-2
cdr3_nt: TGCAGCGCCGAACCCACAGCCAGTGGCTACACCTTC
cdr3_aa: CSAEPTASGYTF

clone_size: .
d_call: TRBD1
v_call: TRBV28
cdr3_length: 12
j_call: TRBJ1-4
cdr3_nt: TGTGCCAGTCAAGGACAGGGTGAAAAACTGTTTTTT
cdr3_aa: CASQGQGEKLFF

clone_size: .
d_call: .
v_call: TRBV6-5
cdr3_length: 13
j_call: TRBJ2-2
cdr3_nt: TGTGCCAGCAGTCCCACCGCGACCGGGGAGCTGTTTTTT
cdr3_aa: CASSPTATGELFF

clone_size: .
d_call: .
v_call: TRBV9
cdr3_length: 15
j_call: TRBJ2-5
cdr3_nt: TGTGCCAGCAGCCTAGGGGAGGCGGAACAAGAGACCCAGTACTTC
cdr3_aa: CASSLGEAEQETQYF

clone_size: once
d_call: TRBD2
v_call: TRBV4-2
cdr3_length: 15
j_call: TRBJ2-3
cdr3_nt: TGTGCCAGCAGCCAAGCGGGGGGGCCGACAGATACGCAGTATTTT
cdr3_aa: CASSQAGGPTDTQYF

clone_size: .
d_call: .
v_call: TRBV4-3
cdr3_length: 16
j_call: TRBJ1-1
cdr3_nt: TGCGCCAGCAGCCAAGGGCTGGACATCCTCGACGCTGAAGCTTTCTTT
cdr3_aa: CASSQGLDILDAEAFF

clone_size: .
d_call: TRBD2
v_call: TRBV4-1
cdr3_length: 14
j_call: TRBJ2-1
cdr3_nt: TGCGCCAGCAGCCAAGTGGGGGGGACCGATGAGCAGTTCTTC
cdr3_aa: CASSQVGGTDEQFF

clone_size: .
d_call: .
v_call: TRBV9
cdr3_length: 13
j_call: TRBJ1-1
cdr3_nt: TGTGCCAGCAGCGTAGCTGCTGGGAGGGAAGCTTTCTTT
cdr3_aa: CASSVAAGREAFF

clone_size: .
d_call: .
v_call: TRBV19
cdr3_length: 13
j_call: TRBJ1-1
cdr3_nt: TGTGCCAGTAGTTTAACAGGAAACACTGAAGCTTTCTTT
cdr3_aa: CASSLTGNTEAFF

clone_size: .
d_call: .
v_call: TRBV10-3
cdr3_length: 17
j_call: TRBJ1-3
cdr3_nt: TGTGCCATCAGTGAGTCTGGGCAGGGCTACTCTGGAAACACCATATATTTT
cdr3_aa: CAISESGQGYSGNTIYF

clone_size: .
d_call: TRBD1
v_call: TRBV10-3
cdr3_length: 12
j_call: TRBJ1-2
cdr3_nt: TGTGCCATCAGTGGGGCGGGACAGAGCTACACCTTC
cdr3_aa: CAISGAGQSYTF

clone_size: .
d_call: .
v_call: TRBV13
cdr3_length: 14
j_call: TRBJ1-6
cdr3_nt: TGTGCCAGCAGCTTACTCTACTATAATTCACCCCTCCACTTT
cdr3_aa: CASSLLYYNSPLHF

clone_size: once
d_call: .
v_call: TRBV5-5
cdr3_length: 13
j_call: TRBJ1-1
cdr3_nt: TGTGCCAGCAGCCTAGCACCGAACACTGAAGCTTTCTTT
cdr3_aa: CASSLAPNTEAFF

clone_size: .
d_call: TRBD2
v_call: TRBV6-1
cdr3_length: 18
j_call: TRBJ2-2
cdr3_nt: TGTGCCAGCAGTGAAGGACTAGCGGGGGGATGGAATACCGGGGAGCTGTTTTTT
cdr3_aa: CASSEGLAGGWNTGELFF

clone_size: .
d_call: TRBD1
v_call: TRBV28
cdr3_length: 15
j_call: TRBJ2-7
cdr3_nt: TGTGCCAGCACCACAGCGGGACAGGGTTCCTACGAGCAGTACTTC
cdr3_aa: CASTTAGQGSYEQYF

clone_size: .
d_call: .
v_call: TRBV5-1
cdr3_length: 15
j_call: TRBJ1-2
cdr3_nt: TGCGCCAGCAGCGGTTTAGGGGTTAGTGACTATGGCTACACCTTC
cdr3_aa: CASSGLGVSDYGYTF

clone_size: .
d_call: TRBD1
v_call: TRBV11-2
cdr3_length: 15
j_call: TRBJ2-3
cdr3_nt: TGTGCCAGCAGCATTGACAGGGGACACACAGATACGCAGTATTTT
cdr3_aa: CASSIDRGHTDTQYF

clone_size: .
d_call: .
v_call: TRBV7-9
cdr3_length: 15
j_call: TRBJ2-1
cdr3_nt: TGTGCCAGCAGCTTAGATATATGGGCTTACAATGAGCAGTTCTTC
cdr3_aa: CASSLDIWAYNEQFF

clone_size: few
d_call: TRBD1
v_call: TRBV7-9
cdr3_length: 15
j_call: TRBJ2-7
cdr3_nt: TGTGCCAGCAGCTTGGCCGACAGGGGCAAGTACGAGCAGTACTTC
cdr3_aa: CASSLADRGKYEQYF

clone_size: .
d_call: TRBD2
v_call: TRBV7-9
cdr3_length: 19
j_call: TRBJ2-1
cdr3_nt: TGTGCCAGCAGCTCGGGACTAGCGGGGGGCTTCTTCTCCTACAATGAGCAGTTCTTC
cdr3_aa: CASSSGLAGGFFSYNEQFF

clone_size: .
d_call: .
v_call: TRBV2
cdr3_length: 14
j_call: TRBJ2-1
cdr3_nt: TGTGCCTTCGAGGGTATAGACTCCTACAATGAGCAGTTCTTC
cdr3_aa: CAFEGIDSYNEQFF

clone_size: .
d_call: .
v_call: TRBV7-9
cdr3_length: 14
j_call: TRBJ2-7
cdr3_nt: TGTGCCAGCAGCCAATCCGGACAGCGCTACGAGCAGTACTTC
cdr3_aa: CASSQSGQRYEQYF

clone_size: .
d_call: .
v_call: TRBV30
cdr3_length: 14
j_call: TRBJ2-2
cdr3_nt: TGTGCCTGGAGTCCCGGCGGGTGGACCGGGGAGCTGTTTTTT
cdr3_aa: CAWSPGGWTGELFF

clone_size: .
d_call: .
v_call: TRBV6-5
cdr3_length: 15
j_call: TRBJ2-3
cdr3_nt: TGTGCCAGCAGCCCACAGGGTTATATCACAGATACGCAGTATTTT
cdr3_aa: CASSPQGYITDTQYF

clone_size: .
d_call: .
v_call: TRBV18
cdr3_length: 13
j_call: TRBJ2-7
cdr3_nt: TGTGCCAGCTCACCAGCAGGGGCTGGGGAGCAGTACTTC
cdr3_aa: CASSPAGAGEQYF

clone_size: .
d_call: .
v_call: TRBV19
cdr3_length: 14
j_call: TRBJ1-3
cdr3_nt: TGTGCCAGTAGTCCCCTCGGAGGCGGAAACACCATATATTTT
cdr3_aa: CASSPLGGGNTIYF

clone_size: few
d_call: .
v_call: TRBV29-1
cdr3_length: 13
j_call: TRBJ1-1
cdr3_nt: TGCAGCGTTGTTACTCAAGGGGACACTGAAGCTTTCTTT
cdr3_aa: CSVVTQGDTEAFF

clone_size: once
d_call: .
v_call: TRBV28
cdr3_length: 17
j_call: TRBJ1-6
cdr3_nt: TGTGCCAGCAGTTCTCCCTCTACAGTATCCTATAATTCACCCCTCCACTTT
cdr3_aa: CASSSPSTVSYNSPLHF

clone_size: once
d_call: .
v_call: TRBV6-5
cdr3_length: 13
j_call: TRBJ1-6
cdr3_nt: TGTGCCAGCTCAGGACAGAGTAATTCACCCCTCCACTTT
cdr3_aa: CASSGQSNSPLHF

clone_size: .
d_call: TRBD2
v_call: TRBV28
cdr3_length: 15
j_call: TRBJ2-7
cdr3_nt: TGTGCCAGCAGTTTAGGCGGGGGAAGCTCCTACGAGCAGTACTTC
cdr3_aa: CASSLGGGSSYEQYF

clone_size: .
d_call: .
v_call: TRBV19
cdr3_length: 13
j_call: TRBJ2-7
cdr3_nt: TGTGCCAGTAGTGGACAACACCCCTACGAGCAGTACTTC
cdr3_aa: CASSGQHPYEQYF

clone_size: .
d_call: .
v_call: TRBV7-9
cdr3_length: 15
j_call: TRBJ1-3
cdr3_nt: TGTGCCAGCAGCACCAGTGGGGGCGGGGGAAACACCATATATTTT
cdr3_aa: CASSTSGGGGNTIYF

clone_size: .
d_call: TRBD2
v_call: TRBV4-3
cdr3_length: 18
j_call: TRBJ2-5
cdr3_nt: TGCGCCAGCAGCCAAGTTCTCGGGTCGCGGGGGGGCCAAGAGACCCAGTACTTC
cdr3_aa: CASSQVLGSRGGQETQYF

clone_size: once
d_call: .
v_call: TRBV6-6
cdr3_length: 15
j_call: TRBJ2-7
cdr3_nt: TGTGCCAGCAGTCCGGGGTCTGCCCTCCTTGGCGAGCAGTACTTC
cdr3_aa: CASSPGSALLGEQYF

clone_size: .
d_call: TRBD1
v_call: TRBV9
cdr3_length: 19
j_call: TRBJ2-3
cdr3_nt: TGTGCCAGCAGCCCTTACATGCCGGGACAGAGAAGCAGCACAGATACGCAGTATTTT
cdr3_aa: CASSPYMPGQRSSTDTQYF

clone_size: once
d_call: TRBD1
v_call: TRBV9
cdr3_length: 18
j_call: TRBJ1-6
cdr3_nt: TGTGCCAGCAGCGCCCGACAGGGGCCGAGCTCCTATAATTCACCCCTCCACTTT
cdr3_aa: CASSARQGPSSYNSPLHF

clone_size: .
d_call: .
v_call: TRBV5-4
cdr3_length: 15
j_call: TRBJ1-6
cdr3_nt: TGTGCCAGCAGCAACGGACAGATCTATAATTCACCCCTCCACTTT
cdr3_aa: CASSNGQIYNSPLHF

clone_size: .
d_call: TRBD1
v_call: TRBV4-1
cdr3_length: 18
j_call: TRBJ1-6
cdr3_nt: TGCGCCAGCAGCCAACTTGGCCGGACAGGGGCGAGGGATTCACCCCTCCACTTT
cdr3_aa: CASSQLGRTGARDSPLHF

clone_size: .
d_call: TRBD2
v_call: TRBV5-4
cdr3_length: 17
j_call: TRBJ2-2
cdr3_nt: TGTGCCAGCAGCCCACCGGGGAGCGGGGGGAACACCGGGGAGCTGTTTTTT
cdr3_aa: CASSPPGSGGNTGELFF

clone_size: .
d_call: TRBD1
v_call: TRBV9
cdr3_length: 17
j_call: TRBJ1-2
cdr3_nt: TGTGCCAGCAGCGTAATGGACAGGGGGCGCTTAGACTATGGCTACACCTTC
cdr3_aa: CASSVMDRGRLDYGYTF

clone_size: .
d_call: .
v_call: TRBV29-1
cdr3_length: 13
j_call: TRBJ1-5
cdr3_nt: TGCAGCGTTGCCGTTTCTTCCAATCAGCCCCAGCATTTT
cdr3_aa: CSVAVSSNQPQHF

clone_size: .
d_call: TRBD1
v_call: TRBV2
cdr3_length: 13
j_call: TRBJ2-5
cdr3_nt: TGTGCCAGCAGTCAGGACAGGGAAGAGACCCAGTACTTC
cdr3_aa: CASSQDREETQYF

clone_size: many
d_call: TRBD1
v_call: TRBV29-1
cdr3_length: 13
j_call: TRBJ2-7
cdr3_nt: TGCAGCGTGCGGACAGGGGGATCTTCCGAGCAGTACTTC
cdr3_aa: CSVRTGGSSEQYF

clone_size: .
d_call: .
v_call: TRBV2
cdr3_length: 13
j_call: TRBJ2-1
cdr3_nt: TGTGCCAGCAGTCCCGAGGTTGGCGGGGAGCAGTTCTTC
cdr3_aa: CASSPEVGGEQFF

clone_size: .
d_call: .
v_call: TRBV6-1
cdr3_length: 16
j_call: TRBJ1-6
cdr3_nt: TGTGCCAGCAGTGAACAGTCTGTCTCCTATAATTCACCCCTCCACTTT
cdr3_aa: CASSEQSVSYNSPLHF

clone_size: .
d_call: TRBD1
v_call: TRBV7-9
cdr3_length: 18
j_call: TRBJ2-1
cdr3_nt: TGTGCCAGCAGCCCCGGGACAGGGGGGCATGTTGACTACAATGAGCAGTTCTTC
cdr3_aa: CASSPGTGGHVDYNEQFF

clone_size: .
d_call: .
v_call: TRBV6-1
cdr3_length: 14
j_call: TRBJ2-7
cdr3_nt: TGTGCCAGCAGTGAAACCAGGGTTTGGTACGAGCAGTACTTC
cdr3_aa: CASSETRVWYEQYF